Listed below are T cell receptor beta chains from one sample, sequenced in a study of blood T cell repertoires in COVID-19. TCRdb's table, derived via immunoSEQ multiplex PCR, lists solely in-frame clones and lacks some. The table includes under 300,000 clones, roughly four fifths detected once. Sequencing was carried out using peripheral blood. The source of these receptors is a woman aged 18-29 years with acute or convalescent COVID-19. Each CDR3 is given with its conserved first and last residue. The order of the fields is V gene, CDR3 length, D gene, J gene, clone size, CDR3 protein, CDR3 DNA. The D gene is left open where the match is weak. Expanded clones get a size class; other rows say once, few or many, or leave the size out.

TRBV5-1	15	.	TRBJ1-1	.	CASSLARVGGTEAFF	TGCGCCAGCAGCTTGGCCCGGGTCGGGGGCACTGAAGCTTTCTTT
TRBV25-1	13	.	TRBJ1-2	.	CASSEGTVGGYTF	TGTGCCAGCAGCGAAGGGACTGTGGGCGGCTACACCTTC
TRBV3-1/TRBV3-2	17	TRBD2	TRBJ2-2	.	CAITPASGTPPFGELFF	TGTGCCATTACCCCGGCTAGCGGGACCCCTCCTTTCGGGGAGCTGTTTTTT
TRBV6-4	13	.	TRBJ2-2	.	CASSQTDTGELFF	TGTGCCAGCAGCCAAACAGACACCGGGGAGCTGTTTTTT
TRBV7-9	14	TRBD1	TRBJ1-5	few	CASSAGGSNQPQHF	TGTGCCAGCAGCGCAGGGGGGAGCAATCAGCCCCAGCATTTT
TRBV5-4	15	.	TRBJ1-1	.	CASSLEGHPNTEAFF	TGTGCCAGCAGCTTGGAGGGGCATCCGAACACTGAAGCTTTCTTT
TRBV18	15	.	TRBJ2-2	.	CASSPPGEGTGELFF	TGTGCCAGCTCACCACCAGGGGAAGGCACCGGGGAGCTGTTTTTT
TRBV30	14	.	TRBJ1-3	.	CAWSAGSSGNTIYF	TGTGCCTGGAGTGCAGGCTCCTCTGGAAACACCATATATTTT
TRBV2	18	.	TRBJ1-4	.	CASSYTGFGLFSNEKLFF	TGTGCCAGCAGCTATACAGGGTTTGGCCTATTCAGTAATGAAAAACTGTTTTTT
TRBV11-2	15	.	TRBJ1-2	.	CASTPGSFPNYGYTF	TGTGCCAGCACCCCGGGAAGCTTTCCTAACTATGGCTACACCTTC
TRBV3-1/TRBV3-2	12	TRBD1	TRBJ1-1	.	CASSPTGNEAFF	TGTGCCAGCAGCCCGACAGGGAATGAAGCTTTCTTT
TRBV28	14	TRBD1	TRBJ2-7	.	CASSTDRGLWEQYF	TGTGCCAGCAGTACGGACAGGGGTCTGTGGGAGCAGTACTTC
TRBV14	12	.	TRBJ1-1	.	CASSLNLLEAFF	TGTGCCAGCAGCCTGAATTTACTTGAAGCTTTCTTT
TRBV7-6	15	TRBD1	TRBJ2-7	.	CASSPIPGQAYEQYF	TGTGCCAGCAGCCCCATCCCGGGACAGGCCTACGAGCAGTACTTC
TRBV14	12	.	TRBJ1-3	few	CASSPKRNTIYF	TGTGCCAGCAGCCCTAAAAGAAACACCATATATTTT
TRBV5-1	16	TRBD1	TRBJ2-3	.	CASSLGGQGATDTQYF	TGCGCCAGCAGCTTGGGTGGACAGGGGGCCACAGATACGCAGTATTTT
TRBV7-8	16	TRBD1	TRBJ2-2	.	CASRGATTGAGGELFF	TGTGCCAGCCGAGGGGCCACGACAGGGGCGGGCGGGGAGCTGTTTTTT
TRBV5-1	16	.	TRBJ2-1	.	CASSLNLAGGYNEQFF	TGCGCCAGCAGCTTGAATCTAGCAGGTGGATACAATGAGCAGTTCTTC
TRBV7-9	13	.	TRBJ1-2	.	CASSERGKSGYTF	TGTGCCAGCAGCGAGAGGGGGAAAAGTGGCTACACCTTC
TRBV19	15	TRBD1	TRBJ2-7	.	CASSTLGQVDYEQYF	TGTGCCAGTAGTACCCTAGGACAGGTAGACTACGAGCAGTACTTC
TRBV13	14	TRBD1	TRBJ1-1	.	CASSPDRDNTEAFF	TGTGCCAGCAGCCCGGACAGGGACAACACTGAAGCTTTCTTT
TRBV14	18	TRBD2	TRBJ2-1	.	CASSQGLAGARSYNEQFF	TGTGCCAGCAGCCAGGGACTAGCGGGAGCACGCTCCTACAATGAGCAGTTCTTC
TRBV7-3	14	.	TRBJ1-1	.	CASSPSGRGTEAFF	TGTGCCAGCAGCCCCTCCGGTCGGGGGACTGAAGCTTTCTTT
TRBV7-9	15	TRBD2	TRBJ2-1	.	CASSLVGTSGREQFF	TGTGCCAGCAGCTTAGTAGGGACTAGCGGGAGGGAGCAGTTCTTC
TRBV7-2	18	TRBD1	TRBJ1-5	many	CASSLFPRGQGLNQPQHF	TGTGCCAGCAGCTTGTTTCCGCGGGGACAGGGGCTCAATCAGCCCCAGCATTTT
TRBV18	15	TRBD1	TRBJ2-1	.	CASSISPDRGDEQFF	TGTGCCAGCTCAATTTCCCCGGACAGGGGGGATGAGCAGTTCTTC
TRBV27	16	TRBD2	TRBJ2-3	.	CASSSQRGVLTDTQYF	TGTGCCAGCAGTTCCCAGCGGGGCGTACTCACAGATACGCAGTATTTT
TRBV6-2/TRBV6-3	17	TRBD1	TRBJ1-2	.	CASSPGQGVVFNYGYTF	TGTGCCAGCAGCCCTGGACAGGGTGTTGTTTTTAACTATGGCTACACCTTC
TRBV18	14	TRBD1	TRBJ1-1	.	CASSPQDRDPEAFF	TGTGCCAGCTCACCACAGGACAGGGACCCCGAAGCTTTCTTT
TRBV5-8	14	.	TRBJ1-5	once	CASSLEPSNQPQHF	TGTGCCAGCAGCTTGGAGCCTAGCAATCAGCCCCAGCATTTT
TRBV10-3	14	.	TRBJ2-5	few	CAISDSVIRETQYF	TGTGCCATCAGTGATTCGGTGATTCGGGAGACCCAGTACTTC
TRBV9	16	TRBD2	TRBJ2-1	.	CASSVGGGRTTDEQFF	TGTGCCAGCAGCGTAGGCGGCGGGAGAACTACCGATGAGCAGTTCTTC
TRBV5-3	19	TRBD2	TRBJ2-2	.	CARSLDPSGRAQNTGELFF	TGTGCCAGAAGCTTGGATCCTAGCGGGAGGGCCCAGAACACCGGGGAGCTGTTTTTT
TRBV28	13	TRBD1	TRBJ1-2	.	CASRVDRGYGYTF	TGTGCCAGCAGGGTGGACAGGGGCTATGGCTACACCTTC
TRBV6-4	15	TRBD2	TRBJ2-3	.	CASSSGTSSTDTQYF	TGTGCCAGCAGTTCCGGGACTAGCTCTACAGATACGCAGTATTTT
TRBV24-1	16	TRBD2	TRBJ2-5	.	CATSDTRGGGKETQYF	TGTGCCACCAGTGATACCCGGGGGGGCGGCAAAGAGACCCAGTACTTC
TRBV29-1	12	.	TRBJ1-5	.	CSVRDGNQPQHF	TGCAGCGTGCGGGACGGCAATCAGCCCCAGCATTTT
TRBV19	14	TRBD1	TRBJ1-1	few	CASIGGQGNTEAFF	TGTGCCAGTATCGGGGGACAGGGGAACACTGAAGCTTTCTTT
TRBV18	13	.	TRBJ2-5	.	CASSPPGGETQYF	TGTGCCAGCTCACCGCCAGGGGGGGAGACCCAGTACTTC
TRBV28	11	.	TRBJ2-7	.	CASMSDYEQYF	TGTGCCAGCATGAGTGACTACGAGCAGTACTTC
TRBV19	13	.	TRBJ1-5	.	CASSPWTIQPQHF	TGTGCCAGTAGCCCTTGGACAATTCAGCCCCAGCATTTT
TRBV12-3/TRBV12-4	12	.	TRBJ1-1	.	CASSVQGAEAFF	TGTGCCAGCAGTGTGCAGGGCGCTGAAGCTTTCTTT
TRBV6-4	15	TRBD2	TRBJ2-1	.	CASSEASGMGNEQFF	TGTGCCAGCAGTGAGGCTAGCGGGATGGGAAACGAGCAGTTCTTC
TRBV3-1/TRBV3-2	14	.	TRBJ1-5	.	CASSQDRVGQPQHF	TGTGCCAGCAGCCAAGACAGGGTAGGGCAGCCCCAGCATTTT
TRBV5-4	16	TRBD1	TRBJ2-2	.	CASSAKTGKNTGELFF	TGTGCCAGCAGCGCGAAGACAGGGAAGAACACCGGGGAGCTGTTTTTT
TRBV7-3	15	.	TRBJ2-1	.	CASSLTAFSPDEQFF	TGTGCCAGCAGCTTAACAGCGTTTAGCCCCGATGAGCAGTTCTTC
TRBV28	15	.	TRBJ1-1	.	CASAALTEGNTEAFF	TGTGCCAGCGCAGCACTAACAGAGGGGAACACTGAAGCTTTCTTT
TRBV5-1	14	TRBD1	TRBJ2-5	.	CASSQGTGSETQYF	TGCGCCAGCAGCCAGGGGACAGGGTCAGAGACCCAGTACTTC
TRBV4-1	15	.	TRBJ1-5	.	CASSQGDYSNQPQHF	TGCGCCAGCAGCCAAGGGGACTATAGCAATCAGCCCCAGCATTTT
TRBV2	13	.	TRBJ1-1	.	CASSSGLNTEAFF	TGTGCCAGCAGCAGCGGATTGAACACTGAAGCTTTCTTT
TRBV20-1	12	.	TRBJ1-4	few	CSASYRVEKLFF	TGCAGTGCTAGTTACAGGGTTGAAAAACTGTTTTTT
TRBV6-2/TRBV6-3	15	TRBD1	TRBJ2-7	.	CASSYNPTGRLEQYF	TGTGCCAGCAGTTACAACCCGACAGGGCGCCTCGAGCAGTACTTC
TRBV4-3	13	TRBD1	TRBJ1-2	.	CASSQTGGDGYTF	TGCGCCAGCAGCCAAACAGGGGGAGATGGCTACACCTTC
TRBV6-2/TRBV6-3	16	TRBD1	TRBJ2-1	.	CASSDGTGYQGNEQFF	TGTGCCAGCAGTGACGGGACAGGGTATCAGGGTAATGAGCAGTTCTTC
TRBV9	13	.	TRBJ1-1	.	CASSVVSNTEAFF	TGTGCCAGCAGCGTAGTCTCGAACACTGAAGCTTTCTTT
TRBV15	15	TRBD2	TRBJ2-1	.	CATSTDSGTYNEQFF	TGTGCCACCAGCACGGATAGCGGGACCTACAATGAGCAGTTCTTC